This T cell receptor (beta chain) was found in a study of blood T cell repertoires in COVID-19. This CDR3 comprises 14 residues. Germline trimming cut 5 bases from V and 9 bases from J; bases unmatched to any gene: 5. CDR1 SEHNR and CDR2 FQNEAQ come from the germline V gene (reference sequence). Produced via immunoSEQ multiplex PCR; TCRdb's table is partial and in-frame only. This table has about 150,000 clones, around four fifths appearing once. This clone was seen more than once but under ten times. This receptor was taken from a woman aged 45-59 years who had recovered from COVID-19. The V and J genes are TRBV7-9 and TRBJ2-3; 13 nucleotides match TRBD2. Sequenced: PBMCs or T cells enriched from blood (not recorded which). Here the CDR3 DNA reads TGTGCCAGCAGCCCGGGACTAGCGGGGCGCACGCAGTATTTT. Translated, it gives CASSPGLAGRTQYF.